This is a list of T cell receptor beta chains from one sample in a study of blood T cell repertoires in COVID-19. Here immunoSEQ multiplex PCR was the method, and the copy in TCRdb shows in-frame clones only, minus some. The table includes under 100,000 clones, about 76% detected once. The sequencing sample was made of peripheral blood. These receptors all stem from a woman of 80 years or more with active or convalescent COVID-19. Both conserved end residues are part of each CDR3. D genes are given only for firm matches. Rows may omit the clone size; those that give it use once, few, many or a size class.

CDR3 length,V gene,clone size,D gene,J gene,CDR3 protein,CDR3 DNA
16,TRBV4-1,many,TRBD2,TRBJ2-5,CASSQLGLAGVETQYF,TGCGCCAGCAGCCAACTCGGACTAGCGGGGGTAGAGACCCAGTACTTC
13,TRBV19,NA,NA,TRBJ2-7,CASSPGHPYEQYF,TGTGCCAGTAGCCCGGGACATCCCTACGAGCAGTACTTC
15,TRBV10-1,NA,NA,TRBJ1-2,CASSESRQGPYGYTF,TGCGCCAGCAGTGAGTCCAGGCAGGGGCCCTATGGCTACACCTTC
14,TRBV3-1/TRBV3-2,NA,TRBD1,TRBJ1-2,CASSATGETYGYTF,TGTGCCAGCAGCGCCACAGGGGAAACCTATGGCTACACCTTC
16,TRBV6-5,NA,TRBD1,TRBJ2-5,CASSYRGQGPQETQYF,TGTGCCAGCAGTTACCGGGGACAGGGCCCGCAAGAGACCCAGTACTTC
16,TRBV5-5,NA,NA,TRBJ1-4,CASSLHHRDFLEKLFF,TGTGCCAGCAGCCTGCATCACAGAGATTTTTTAGAAAAACTGTTTTTT
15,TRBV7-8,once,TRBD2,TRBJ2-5,CASQERGGNQETQYF,TGTGCCAGCCAGGAGCGGGGGGGTAACCAAGAGACCCAGTACTTC
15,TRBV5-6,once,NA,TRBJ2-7,CASSLGRERRYEQYF,TGTGCCAGCAGCCTTGGGCGGGAACGACGCTACGAGCAGTACTTC
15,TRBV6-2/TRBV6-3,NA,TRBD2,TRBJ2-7,CASSYLAGGLEEQYF,TGTGCCAGCAGTTACTTGGCGGGGGGGCTTGAGGAGCAGTACTTC
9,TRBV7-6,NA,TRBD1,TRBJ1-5,CAAPSGGHF,TGTGCCGCGCCCTCAGGGGGGCATTTT
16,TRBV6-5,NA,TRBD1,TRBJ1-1,CASSYRRGTGQKGAFF,TGTGCCAGCAGTTACCGAAGGGGGACAGGGCAGAAGGGAGCTTTCTTT
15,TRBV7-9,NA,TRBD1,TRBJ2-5,CASSIPGQGTETQYF,TGTGCCAGCAGCATACCGGGACAGGGAACAGAGACCCAGTACTTC
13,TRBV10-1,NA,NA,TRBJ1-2,CASSGNREGGYTF,TGCGCCAGCAGTGGCAACAGGGAAGGGGGCTACACCTTC
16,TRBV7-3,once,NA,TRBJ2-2,CASSSHRVRNTGELFF,TGTGCCAGCAGCTCTCACAGGGTCCGGAACACCGGGGAGCTGTTTTTT
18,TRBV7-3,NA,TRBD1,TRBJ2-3,CASSLTGAAGGWTDTQYF,TGTGCCAGCAGCTTAACAGGCGCGGCAGGGGGCTGGACAGATACGCAGTATTTT
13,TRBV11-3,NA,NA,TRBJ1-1,CASSLVGETEAFF,TGTGCCAGCAGCTTAGTCGGGGAGACTGAAGCTTTCTTT
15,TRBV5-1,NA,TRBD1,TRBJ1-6,CASSLGTGYDSPLHF,TGCGCCAGCAGCTTGGGGACAGGATATGATTCACCCCTCCACTTT
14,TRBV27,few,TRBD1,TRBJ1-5,CASSITGGLQPQHF,TGTGCCAGCAGCATCACAGGGGGGCTTCAGCCCCAGCATTTT
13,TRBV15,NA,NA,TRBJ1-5,CATRGLSNQPQHF,TGTGCCACCAGGGGACTGAGCAATCAGCCCCAGCATTTT
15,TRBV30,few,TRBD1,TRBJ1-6,CAWSVPGTGGSPLHF,TGTGCCTGGAGTGTCCCCGGGACAGGGGGTTCACCCCTCCACTTT
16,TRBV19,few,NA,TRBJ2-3,CASSNRVGIGTDTQYF,TGTGCCAGTAGTAACAGGGTTGGGATAGGCACAGATACGCAGTATTTT
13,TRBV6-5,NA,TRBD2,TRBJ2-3,CASLSRGGLGQYF,TGTGCCAGCCTTTCACGAGGGGGACTAGGGCAGTATTTT
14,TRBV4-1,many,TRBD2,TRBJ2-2,CASSFGLETGELFF,TGCGCCAGCAGCTTTGGACTAGAGACCGGGGAGCTGTTTTTT
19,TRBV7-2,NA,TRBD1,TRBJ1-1,CASSLRGDREIYLNTEAFF,TGTGCCAGCAGCTTAAGGGGGGACAGAGAAATTTATTTGAACACTGAAGCTTTCTTT
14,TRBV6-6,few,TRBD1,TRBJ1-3,CASSYSGQLNTIYF,TGTGCCAGCAGTTACTCGGGACAGTTAAACACCATATATTTT
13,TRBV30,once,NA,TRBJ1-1,CAWADSLNTEAFF,TGTGCCTGGGCGGACAGCCTCAACACTGAAGCTTTCTTT
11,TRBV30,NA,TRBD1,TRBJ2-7,CACLTGNEQYF,TGTGCCTGTCTGACAGGGAACGAGCAGTACTTC
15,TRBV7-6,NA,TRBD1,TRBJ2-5,CASSPRTGGGETQYF,TGTGCCAGCAGCCCCAGGACAGGGGGCGGGGAGACCCAGTACTTC
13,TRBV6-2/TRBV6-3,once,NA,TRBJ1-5,CASSLRGNQPQHF,TGTGCCAGCAGCCTTCGGGGCAATCAGCCCCAGCATTTT
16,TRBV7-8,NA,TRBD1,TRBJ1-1,CASSLSTGAVGTEAFF,TGTGCCAGCAGCCTGTCGACAGGGGCAGTGGGCACTGAAGCTTTCTTT
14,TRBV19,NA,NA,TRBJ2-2,CASSRGSNTGELFF,TGTGCCAGTAGTAGGGGCTCAAACACCGGGGAGCTGTTTTTT
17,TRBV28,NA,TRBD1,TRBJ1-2,CAIELSEGQGAGYGYTF,TGTGCCATCGAACTTTCGGAAGGACAGGGGGCTGGTTATGGCTACACCTTC
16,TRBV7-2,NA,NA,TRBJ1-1,CASSQSLQRGSSEAFF,TGTGCCAGCAGCCAATCACTACAACGAGGTTCGTCTGAAGCTTTCTTT
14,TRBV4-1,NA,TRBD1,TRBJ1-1,CASSPRQGGPEAFF,TGCGCCAGCAGCCCACGACAGGGGGGACCCGAAGCTTTCTTT
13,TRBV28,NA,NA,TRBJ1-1,CASSMTVATEAFF,TGTGCCAGCAGCATGACAGTGGCCACTGAAGCTTTCTTT
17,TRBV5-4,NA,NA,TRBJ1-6,CASRVYRMGSYNSPLHF,TGTGCCAGCAGGGTTTACAGGATGGGCTCCTATAATTCACCCCTCCACTTT
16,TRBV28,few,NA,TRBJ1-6,CASTPQGSIYNSPLHF,TGTGCCAGCACGCCCCAGGGGTCCATCTATAATTCACCCCTCCACTTT
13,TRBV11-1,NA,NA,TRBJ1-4,CASSRHIGEKLFF,TGTGCCAGCAGCCGACATATTGGGGAAAAACTGTTTTTT
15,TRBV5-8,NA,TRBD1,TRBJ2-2,CASSLRTGATLELFF,TGTGCCAGCAGCTTGAGGACAGGGGCTACACTGGAGCTGTTTTTT
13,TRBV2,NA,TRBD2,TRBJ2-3,CASGLAGTDTQYF,TGTGCCAGCGGACTAGCGGGCACAGATACGCAGTATTTT
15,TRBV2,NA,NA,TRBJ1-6,CASSGFVQGNSPLHF,TGTGCCAGCAGTGGGTTCGTACAGGGAAATTCACCCCTCCACTTT
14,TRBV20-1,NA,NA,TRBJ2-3,CSASSGTSTDTQYF,TGCAGTGCTAGTTCCGGGACTAGCACAGATACGCAGTATTTT
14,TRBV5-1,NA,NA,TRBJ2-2,CASSGTGITGELFF,TGCGCCAGCAGTGGAACAGGGATCACCGGGGAGCTGTTTTTT
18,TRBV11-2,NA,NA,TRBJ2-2,CASSFKGRKGGDTGELFF,TGTGCCAGCAGCTTCAAAGGGCGGAAAGGGGGGGACACCGGGGAGCTGTTTTTT
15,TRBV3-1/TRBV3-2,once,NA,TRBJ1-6,CASSQEIGGNSPLHF,TGTGCCAGCAGCCAAGAAATCGGCGGCAATTCACCCCTCCACTTT
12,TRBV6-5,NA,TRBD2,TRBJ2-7,CATRTSGDRQYF,TGTGCCACCCGGACTAGCGGGGATCGCCAGTACTTC
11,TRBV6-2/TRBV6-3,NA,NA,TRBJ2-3,CASSSTDTQYF,TGTGCCAGCAGTTCGACAGATACGCAGTATTTT
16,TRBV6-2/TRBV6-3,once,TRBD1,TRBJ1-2,CASSYSGTGINYGYTF,TGTGCCAGCAGTTACTCGGGGACAGGGATTAACTATGGCTACACCTTC
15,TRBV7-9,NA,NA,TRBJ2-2,CASSTFIGAPGELFF,TGTGCCAGCAGCACATTTATAGGGGCGCCTGGGGAGCTGTTTTTT
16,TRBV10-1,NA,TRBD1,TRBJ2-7,CASSPTGTGKSLEQYF,TGCGCCAGCAGTCCAACCGGGACAGGGAAGAGCCTCGAGCAGTACTTC
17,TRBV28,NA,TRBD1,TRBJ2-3,CASSLEPQGARTDTQYF,TGTGCCAGCAGTTTAGAACCACAGGGGGCGAGGACAGATACGCAGTATTTT
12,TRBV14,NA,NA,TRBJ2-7,CASSLDYYEQYF,TGTGCCAGCAGCTTGGACTACTACGAGCAGTACTTC